This T cell receptor beta chain was obtained from a study of identical twins (dated by TCRdb to 2016 to 2017). Notes on the research overall: To test whether fetal clonotypes persist, the study used deep sequencing on TCR alpha and beta repertoires from monozygotic twins, unrelated adults of various ages, and cord blood. To rule out contamination, replicate twin experiments were performed at different times with different library preparation protocols. General study outcomes and caveats: The excess sharing between twins in beta out-of-frame sequences was weaker because fewer shared sequences reduced the signal-to-noise ratio. Recombination models systematically underestimated out-of-frame TCR alpha sharing in monozygotic twins but agreed with sharing between unrelated individuals. Because the same donors could not be followed over many years, conclusions were based on cross-sectional statistical analysis. Zero-insertion analyses could be partly confounded by invariant T cells such as MAIT and iNKT, though diverse VJ usage argued against such confounding for most clonotypes. Abundant cord blood beta clonotypes had fewer insertions, young adult naive repertoires showed a similar but weaker trend, and memory repertoires showed no such trend. Compared with coincidental sharing between unrelated individuals, an excess of low generation-probability sequences was observed among out-of-frame TCR alpha sequences shared between twins.

About this clonotype itself: Its antigen is still unknown. There are no base qualities to consult, and no much larger clone falls within one base.

Every donor in the study was a healthy Caucasian. The twin cohort consisted of three pairs of female monozygotic twins, all aged about 18 to 30 years. Peripheral blood mononuclear cells were used as the source from which RNA for TCR libraries was isolated. Receptor amplification or capture employed 5' RACE. Reads for this sample came from an Illumina HiSeq 2000. Template switching added a universal primer binding site, and the final cDNA carried a unique molecular identifier that allowed TCR cDNA molecules to be counted accurately. Specific primers in the conserved constant-segment region were used to synthesize first-strand cDNA for the TCR alpha and beta chains. To control for contamination, each cDNA library was double barcoded with a SMART-Mk sample barcode plus Illumina barcodes. TruSeq adapter sequences and Illumina sample barcodes were added in two successive PCR steps. The Illumina HiSeq platform was used with custom primers to sequence TCR alpha and beta cDNA libraries. In the paper's pipeline: Raw reads were processed with MiGEC to extract unique molecular identifiers, and MiXCR was used to determine CDR3 positions. For each individual, recombination models were inferred using an EM algorithm with the repgenHMM and IGoR tools. The analysis of shared clonotypes was done with the tcR package in R, with sharing normalized by the product of cloneset sizes. To study raw recombination free of thymic and clonal selection effects, out-of-frame nonproductive sequences were analyzed. TCRdb handled the public reads itself, with Q25 trimming in fastp and clone calling in MiXCR, and kept productive beta chains. Rows are unified per CDR3 protein, each entry keeping the most common DNA and genes. The authors' filters were not applied to this entry. This sample gives hundreds of thousands of distinct CDR3 sequences in total; roughly 8% of them show up just once. Of the sample, 0.85% to 1% is held by the ten largest clones.

The same data also went into a second study, on yellow fever vaccine responses in identical twins. Taken from the second paper: The authors reported that the T cell response to vaccination in identical twins appeared partly convergent and partly personalized. The study precisely tracked vaccine-responding T cell clones in identical twins.

The sample comprised PBMCs. This TCR came from a young woman in good health.

The base sequence is TGTGCCACAGCGTATATATGGGACGGAGACACTGAAGCTTTCTTT. It translates to CATAYIWDGDTEAFF. The rearranged segments are TRBV6-1 and TRBJ1-1; TRBD1 is perhaps the D gene, given 5 matching bases. The germline ends are 21 bases apart after V is trimmed by 10 bases and J by 3 bases. Taken from cysteine to phenylalanine, the CDR3 has 15 residues. The read is trimmed to its CDR3 DNA, 45 bases read in frame from base 1. From the germline V gene, CDR1 is MNHNS and CDR2 is SASEGT.